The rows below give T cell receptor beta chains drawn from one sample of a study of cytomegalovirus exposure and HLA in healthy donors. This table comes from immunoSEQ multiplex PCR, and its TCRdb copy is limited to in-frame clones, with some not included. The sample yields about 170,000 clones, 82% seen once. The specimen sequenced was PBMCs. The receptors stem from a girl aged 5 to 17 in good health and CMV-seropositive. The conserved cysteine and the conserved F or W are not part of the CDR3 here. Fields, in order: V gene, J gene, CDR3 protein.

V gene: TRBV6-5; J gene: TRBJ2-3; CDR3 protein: ASNDNGQGRQY
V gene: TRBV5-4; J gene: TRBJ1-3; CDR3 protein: ASSSVGQVSGNTIY
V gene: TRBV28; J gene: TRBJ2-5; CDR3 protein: ASSSTPFGTSGAKETQY
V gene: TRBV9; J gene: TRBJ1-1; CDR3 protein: ASSATPTGYGPNTEAF
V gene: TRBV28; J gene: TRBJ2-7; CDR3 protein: ASSLAGGIYEQY
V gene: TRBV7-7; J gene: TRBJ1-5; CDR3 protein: ASSLSQGAAYSNQPQH
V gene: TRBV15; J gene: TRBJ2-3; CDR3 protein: ATIHRTAGLSTDTQY
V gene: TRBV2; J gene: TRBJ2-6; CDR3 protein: ASSEERAGANVLT
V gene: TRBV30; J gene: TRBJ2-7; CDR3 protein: AAPGTSVLGQY
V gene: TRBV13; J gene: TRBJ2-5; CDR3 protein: ASSPYRVLAHQETQY
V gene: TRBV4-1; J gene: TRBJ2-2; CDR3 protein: ASSHRLTSGTIQSNTGELF
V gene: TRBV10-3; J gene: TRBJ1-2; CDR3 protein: AISERNKAGNYGYT
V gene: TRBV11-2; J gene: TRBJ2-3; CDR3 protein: ASSLVGTSGGLFTDTQY
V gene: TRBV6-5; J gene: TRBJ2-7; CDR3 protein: ASSTSPGQGYEQY
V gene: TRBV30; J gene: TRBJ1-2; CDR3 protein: AWSVLGGPGDGYT
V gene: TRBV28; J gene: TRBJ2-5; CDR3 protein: ASSFNWADPQETQY
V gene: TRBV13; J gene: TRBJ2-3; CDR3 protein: ASSVPQGGTDTQY
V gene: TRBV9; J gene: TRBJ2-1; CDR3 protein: ASSPRSGSSYNEQF
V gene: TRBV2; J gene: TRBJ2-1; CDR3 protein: ASEARGAYNEQF
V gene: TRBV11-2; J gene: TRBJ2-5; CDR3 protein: ASSPRPITGTGKETQY
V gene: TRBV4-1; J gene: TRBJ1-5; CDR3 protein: ASSQTPNQPQH
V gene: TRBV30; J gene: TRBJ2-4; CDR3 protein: ACQQGFRNIQY
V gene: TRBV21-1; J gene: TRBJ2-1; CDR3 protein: ASSKEPRGRLSSYNEQF
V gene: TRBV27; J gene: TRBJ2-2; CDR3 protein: ASRYGEAGELF
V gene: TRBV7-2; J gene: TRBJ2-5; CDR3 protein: ASSLSSGFQETQY
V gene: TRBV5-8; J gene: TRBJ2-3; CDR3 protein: ASSLIGGTSTDTQY
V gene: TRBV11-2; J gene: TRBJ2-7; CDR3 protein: ASSLDARGNYEQY
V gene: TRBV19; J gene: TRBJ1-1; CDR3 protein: ASSFPGQGIIGRGTEAF
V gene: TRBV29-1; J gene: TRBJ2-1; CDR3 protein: SPLLASEMQF
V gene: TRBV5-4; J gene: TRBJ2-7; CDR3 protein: ASRERDSHPYEQY
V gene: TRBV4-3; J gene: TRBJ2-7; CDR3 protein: ASSQDSGYEQY
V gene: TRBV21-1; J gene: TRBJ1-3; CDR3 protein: ASSKVSRGVGNTIY
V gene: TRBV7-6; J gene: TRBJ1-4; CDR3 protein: ASSLLGQFNEKLF
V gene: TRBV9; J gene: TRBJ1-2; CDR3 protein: ASSAYPGQPTCT
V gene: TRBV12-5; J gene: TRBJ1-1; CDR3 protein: ASGASQGTEAF
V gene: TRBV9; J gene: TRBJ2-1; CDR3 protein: ASSIGQGATSGVYNEQF
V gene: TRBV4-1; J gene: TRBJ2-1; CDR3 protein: ASSQGQGNEQF
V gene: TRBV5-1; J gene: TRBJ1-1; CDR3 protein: ASSLEGQLMNTEAF
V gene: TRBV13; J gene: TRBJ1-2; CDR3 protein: ASSPQTGGGYT
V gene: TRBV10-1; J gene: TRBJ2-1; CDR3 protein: ASSIGHSNEQF
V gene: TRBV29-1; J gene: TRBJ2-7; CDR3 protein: SAAGTGEDEQY
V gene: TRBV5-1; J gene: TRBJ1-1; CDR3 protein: ASSPGSGTEAF
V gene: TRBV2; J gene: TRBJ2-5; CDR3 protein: ASGRLAGETQY
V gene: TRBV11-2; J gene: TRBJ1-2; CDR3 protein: ASSRTGNGYT
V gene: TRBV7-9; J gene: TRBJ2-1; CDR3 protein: ASSSLAGGRDEQF
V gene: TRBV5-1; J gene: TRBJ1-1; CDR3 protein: ASSPGRGRTEAF
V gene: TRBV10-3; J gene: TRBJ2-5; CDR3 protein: AIRPGQGLETQY
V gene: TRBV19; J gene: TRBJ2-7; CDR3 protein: ASSTQVASYEQY
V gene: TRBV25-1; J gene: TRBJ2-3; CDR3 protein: ASSEYTGDTQY
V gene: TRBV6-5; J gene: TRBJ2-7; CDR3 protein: ASSYSDRDPYRYEY
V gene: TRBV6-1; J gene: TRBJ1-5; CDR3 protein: ASSEFISQPQH
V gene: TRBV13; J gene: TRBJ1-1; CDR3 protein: ASSLVRGLTEAF
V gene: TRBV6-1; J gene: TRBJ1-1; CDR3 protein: ASTLSWNTEAF
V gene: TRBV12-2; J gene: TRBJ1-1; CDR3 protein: ASRSGNTEAF
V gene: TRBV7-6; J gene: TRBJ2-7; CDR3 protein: ASSLASGGLEGEQY
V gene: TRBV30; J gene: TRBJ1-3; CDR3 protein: AWWTGGYTIY
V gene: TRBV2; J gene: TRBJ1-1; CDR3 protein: ASSASRAWTNTEAF
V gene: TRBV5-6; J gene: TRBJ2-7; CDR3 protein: ASSFSGYEQY
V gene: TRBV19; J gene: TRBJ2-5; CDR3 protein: ARGTSGTQETQY